This paragraph reports one T cell receptor (beta chain). What it binds is unknown. Sequencing used immunoSEQ multiplex PCR; TCRdb keeps in-frame clones, though not all of them. The sample has 95,000 to 150,000 clones, 89% seen once. The record originates from a study of T cell responses to AZD1222 COVID-19 vaccine. Study-level information: Pooled together were second doses at about 4 or about 12 weeks.

This CDR3 is 15 amino acids long. Germline V gene sequence: CDR1 SGHRS, CDR2 YFSETQ. V dropped 0 bases and J dropped 5; count of bases not matched to a gene: 7. Findings of the study overall: Clonal diversity was possibly underestimated, and white British individuals and females predominated among donors.

Specimen: peripheral blood, collected on day 0 of AZD1222 vaccination. The sequence was obtained from an adult in good health. The rearrangement links TRBV5-1 to TRBJ2-5, with 7 bases that match TRBD2. In nucleotides, the CDR3 is TGCGCCAGCAGCTTGGTCCCGGGCGGGAGTGAGACCCAGTACTTC. It specifies CASSLVPGGSETQYF.